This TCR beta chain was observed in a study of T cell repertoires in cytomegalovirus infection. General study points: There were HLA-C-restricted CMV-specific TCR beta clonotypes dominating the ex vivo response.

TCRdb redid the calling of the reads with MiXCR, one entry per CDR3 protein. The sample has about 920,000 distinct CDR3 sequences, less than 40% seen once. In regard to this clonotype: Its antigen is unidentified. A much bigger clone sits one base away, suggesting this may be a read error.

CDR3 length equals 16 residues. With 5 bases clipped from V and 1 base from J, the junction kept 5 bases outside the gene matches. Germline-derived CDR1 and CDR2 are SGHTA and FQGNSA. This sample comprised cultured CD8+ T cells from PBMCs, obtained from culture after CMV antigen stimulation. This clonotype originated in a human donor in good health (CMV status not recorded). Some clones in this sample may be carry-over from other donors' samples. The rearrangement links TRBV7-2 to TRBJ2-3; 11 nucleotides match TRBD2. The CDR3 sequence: CASSPSGGRGTDTQYF. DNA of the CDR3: TGTGCCAGCAGCCCTAGCGGGGGGAGGGGCACAGATACGCAGTATTTT.